This T cell receptor (beta chain) was sequenced in a study of control samples from healthy donors and cancer patients. V lost 4 bases to trimming and J lost 2 bases, with 10 bases between them. The germline V gene has CDR1 SGHAT and CDR2 FQDESV (reference sequence). The CDR3 spans 14 residues. Some clones are missing from TCRdb's copy, which holds only in-frame ones; the method was immunoSEQ multiplex PCR. The data hold about 180,000 clones, with roughly nine tenths observed a single time. The sequence came from a man aged 30-40 years in good health. This rearrangement joins TRBV11-1 to TRBJ2-3; D might be TRBD1 (6 bases). Sequencing was carried out using blood. Here the CDR3 DNA reads TGTGCCAGCAGCTACCACAGGGACACAGATACGCAGTATTTT. Encoded protein: CASSYHRDTDTQYF. The complete variable domain, with remaining parts taken from reference TRBV11-1 and TRBJ2-3, reads EAEVAQSPRYKITEKSQAVAFWCDPISGHATLYWYRQILGQGPELLVQFQDESVVDDSQLPKDRFSAERLKGVDSTLKIQPAELGDSAMYLCASSYHRDTDTQYFGPGTRLTVL.